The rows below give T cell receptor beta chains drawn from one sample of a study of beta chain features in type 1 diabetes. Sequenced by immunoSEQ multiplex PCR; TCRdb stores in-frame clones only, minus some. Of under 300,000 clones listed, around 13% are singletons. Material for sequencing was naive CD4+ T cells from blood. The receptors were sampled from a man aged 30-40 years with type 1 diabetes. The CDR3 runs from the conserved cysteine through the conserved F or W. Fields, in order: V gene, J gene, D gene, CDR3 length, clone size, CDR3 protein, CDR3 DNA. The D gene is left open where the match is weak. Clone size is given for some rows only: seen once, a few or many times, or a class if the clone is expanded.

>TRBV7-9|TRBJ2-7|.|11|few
CASSHSYEQYF
TGTGCCAGCAGCCATTCCTACGAGCAGTACTTC
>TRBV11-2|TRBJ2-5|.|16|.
CASSSSLGGGGETQYF
TGTGCCAGCAGCTCATCACTGGGGGGAGGCGGAGAGACCCAGTACTTC
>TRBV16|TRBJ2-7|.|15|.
CASSQLEQGASEQYF
TGTGCCAGCAGCCAATTGGAACAGGGTGCTTCCGAGCAGTACTTC
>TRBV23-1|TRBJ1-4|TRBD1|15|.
CASSQSTGEEEKLFF
TGCGCCAGCAGTCAATCGACAGGGGAGGAAGAAAAACTGTTTTTT
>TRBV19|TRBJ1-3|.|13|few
CASTVLSGNTIYF
TGTGCCAGTACGGTCCTCTCTGGAAACACCATATATTTT
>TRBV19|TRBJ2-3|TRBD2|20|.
CASSAPGLAGGPASRDTQYF
TGTGCCAGTAGTGCGCCGGGACTAGCGGGGGGCCCGGCTTCCAGGGATACGCAGTATTTT
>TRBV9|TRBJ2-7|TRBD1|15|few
CASSPTRTGGYEQYF
TGTGCCAGCAGCCCCACTCGGACAGGGGGGTACGAGCAGTACTTC
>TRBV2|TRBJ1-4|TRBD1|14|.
CASSRRTGNEKLFF
TGTGCCAGCAGCCGAAGGACAGGGAATGAAAAACTGTTTTTT
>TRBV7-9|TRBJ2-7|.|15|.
CASSLGSGVINEQYF
TGTGCCAGCAGCTTAGGGTCGGGAGTAATCAACGAGCAGTACTTC
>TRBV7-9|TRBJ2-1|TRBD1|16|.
CASSPQGTAREHEQFF
TGTGCCAGCAGCCCCCAGGGGACAGCCAGGGAGCATGAGCAGTTCTTC
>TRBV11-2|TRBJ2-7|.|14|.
CASSFRGSHDEQYF
TGTGCCAGCAGCTTCCGCGGGTCTCACGACGAGCAGTACTTC
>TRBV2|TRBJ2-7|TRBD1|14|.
CASSQQGASNEQYF
TGTGCCAGCAGTCAACAGGGGGCCTCGAACGAGCAGTACTTC
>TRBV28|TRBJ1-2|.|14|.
CASSSPGEGGGYTF
TGTGCCAGCAGTTCCCCCGGCGAGGGGGGGGGCTACACCTTC
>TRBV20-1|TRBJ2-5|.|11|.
CSARRLETQYF
TGCAGTGCTCGACGACTAGAGACCCAGTACTTC
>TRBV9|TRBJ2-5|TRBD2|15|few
CASSVAGGGAETQYF
TGTGCCAGCAGCGTAGCCGGCGGGGGGGCCGAGACCCAGTACTTC
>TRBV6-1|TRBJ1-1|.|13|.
CASIPQGWAEAFF
TGTGCCAGCATTCCACAGGGTTGGGCTGAAGCTTTCTTT
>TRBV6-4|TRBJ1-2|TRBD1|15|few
CASSDEGALAYGYTF
TGTGCCAGCAGTGACGAGGGGGCCCTTGCCTATGGCTACACCTTC
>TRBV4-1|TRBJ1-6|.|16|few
CASSQPGREVGSPLHF
TGCGCCAGCAGCCAACCCGGGAGAGAGGTTGGTTCACCCCTCCACTTT
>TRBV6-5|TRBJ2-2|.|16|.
CASSYSRGRGTGELFF
TGTGCCAGCAGTTACTCGAGGGGGAGAGGAACCGGGGAGCTGTTTTTT
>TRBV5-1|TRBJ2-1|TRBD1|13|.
CASSSGQFDEQFF
TGCGCCAGCAGCTCGGGACAGTTCGATGAGCAGTTCTTC
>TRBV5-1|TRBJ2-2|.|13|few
CASSIQNTGELFF
TGCGCCAGCAGCATACAAAACACCGGGGAGCTGTTTTTT
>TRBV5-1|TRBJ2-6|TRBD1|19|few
CASSLAGTGGISGANVLTF
TGCGCCAGCAGCTTGGCCGGGACAGGGGGCATCTCTGGGGCCAACGTCCTGACTTTC
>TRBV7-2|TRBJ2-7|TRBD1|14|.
CASRPRDRPYEQYF
TGTGCCAGCCGCCCCCGGGACAGACCCTACGAGCAGTACTTC
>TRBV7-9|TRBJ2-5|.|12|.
CASSTGAETQYF
TGTGCCAGCAGCACAGGCGCAGAGACCCAGTACTTC
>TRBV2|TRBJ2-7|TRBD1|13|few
CASKGTGVGEQYF
TGTGCCAGCAAGGGTACAGGGGTGGGCGAGCAGTACTTC
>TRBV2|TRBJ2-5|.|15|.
CASSGLSLYQETQYF
TGTGCCAGCAGTGGGCTGTCCCTGTACCAAGAGACCCAGTACTTC
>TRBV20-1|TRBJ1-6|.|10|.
CSAWGQGHHF
TGCAGTGCATGGGGGCAGGGGCACCACTTT
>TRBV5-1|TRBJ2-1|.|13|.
CASSLGRNNEQFF
TGCGCCAGCAGCTTGGGCAGGAACAATGAGCAGTTCTTC
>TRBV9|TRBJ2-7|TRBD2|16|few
CASSVGSGGASYEQYF
TGTGCCAGCAGCGTAGGCTCGGGGGGAGCGAGCTACGAGCAGTACTTC
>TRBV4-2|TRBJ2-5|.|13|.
CASSQRQRETQYF
TGTGCCAGCAGCCAACGACAGCGAGAGACCCAGTACTTC
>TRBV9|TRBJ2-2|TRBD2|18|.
CASSVEGLAGGVTGELFF
TGTGCCAGCAGCGTAGAGGGTCTAGCGGGAGGAGTCACCGGGGAGCTGTTTTTT
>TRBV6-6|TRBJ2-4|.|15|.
CASNDIPLAKNIQYF
TGTGCCAGCAACGACATCCCGCTAGCCAAAAACATTCAGTACTTC
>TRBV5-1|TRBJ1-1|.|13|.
CASSGGADTEAFF
TGCGCCAGCAGCGGGGGGGCGGACACTGAAGCTTTCTTT
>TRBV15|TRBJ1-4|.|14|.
CATSTDLGGEKLFF
TGTGCCACGTCTACGGACCTGGGCGGGGAAAAACTGTTTTTT
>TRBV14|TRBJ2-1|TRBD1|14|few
CASSHRGAYNEQFF
TGTGCCAGCAGTCACAGGGGGGCCTACAATGAGCAGTTCTTC
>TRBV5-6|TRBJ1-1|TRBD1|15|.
CASSPEDRGETEAFF
TGTGCCAGCAGCCCAGAGGACAGGGGAGAGACTGAAGCTTTCTTT
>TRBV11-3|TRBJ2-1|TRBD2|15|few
CASSPGAGGGNEQFF
TGTGCCAGCAGCCCCGGGGCGGGAGGGGGGAATGAGCAGTTCTTC
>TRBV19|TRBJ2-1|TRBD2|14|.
CASKGLADYNEQFF
TGTGCCAGTAAAGGGCTAGCGGACTACAATGAGCAGTTCTTC
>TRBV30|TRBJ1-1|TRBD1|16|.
CAWSGRDRGLFTEAFF
TGTGCCTGGAGTGGGCGAGACAGGGGGCTCTTCACTGAAGCTTTCTTT
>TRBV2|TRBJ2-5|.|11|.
CASSQRETQYF
TGTGCCAGCAGTCAGCGGGAGACCCAGTACTTC
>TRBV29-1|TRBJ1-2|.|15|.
CSVEGGPGANYGYTF
TGCAGCGTTGAAGGGGGTCCGGGAGCTAACTATGGCTACACCTTC
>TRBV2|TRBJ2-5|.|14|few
CASSDRSRRETQYF
TGTGCCAGCAGTGATCGAAGCAGGAGGGAGACCCAGTACTTC
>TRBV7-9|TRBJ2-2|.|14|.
CASSLDRSTGELFF
TGTGCCAGCAGCTTGGACAGATCCACCGGGGAGCTGTTTTTT
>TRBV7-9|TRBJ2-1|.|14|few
CASSPSGPGGEQFF
TGTGCCAGCAGCCCCTCAGGGCCTGGCGGAGAGCAGTTCTTC
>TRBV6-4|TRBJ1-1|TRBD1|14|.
CASRQDRGHTEAFF
TGTGCCAGCAGACAGGACAGGGGACACACTGAAGCTTTCTTT
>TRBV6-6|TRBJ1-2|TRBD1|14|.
CASSPGQGAQGYTF
TGTGCCAGCAGCCCGGGACAGGGGGCGCAAGGCTACACCTTC
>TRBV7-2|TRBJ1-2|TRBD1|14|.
CASSGFTGTAGYTF
TGTGCCAGCAGCGGATTCACAGGGACAGCTGGCTACACCTTC
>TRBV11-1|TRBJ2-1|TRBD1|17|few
CASSLPRQGIVSGEQFF
TGTGCCAGCAGCTTGCCCCGACAGGGGATCGTGAGCGGTGAGCAGTTCTTC
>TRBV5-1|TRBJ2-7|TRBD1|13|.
CASSRTGDYEQYF
TGCGCCAGCAGCCGGACAGGGGACTACGAGCAGTACTTC
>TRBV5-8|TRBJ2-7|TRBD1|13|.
CASSYRGSYEQYF
TGTGCCAGCAGCTACAGGGGTTCCTACGAGCAGTACTTC
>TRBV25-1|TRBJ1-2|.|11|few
CASRELRGYTF
TGTGCCAGCAGGGAATTGAGAGGCTACACCTTC
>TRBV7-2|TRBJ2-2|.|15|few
CASSLRRGGPGELFF
TGTGCCAGCAGCTTGAGGAGGGGGGGCCCCGGGGAGCTGTTTTTT
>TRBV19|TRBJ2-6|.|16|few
CASSKGLEVMANVLTF
TGTGCCAGTAGTAAGGGGCTCGAGGTAATGGCCAACGTCCTGACTTTC
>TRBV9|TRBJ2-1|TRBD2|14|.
CASSVALAGGEQFF
TGTGCCAGCAGCGTAGCACTAGCGGGAGGGGAGCAGTTCTTC
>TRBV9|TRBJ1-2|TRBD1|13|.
CASSVAGGYGYTF
TGTGCCAGCAGCGTAGCAGGGGGCTATGGCTACACCTTC
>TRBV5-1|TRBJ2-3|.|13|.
CASTPGSTDTQYF
TGCGCCAGCACCCCGGGAAGCACAGATACGCAGTATTTT
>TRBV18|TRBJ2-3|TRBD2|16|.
CASSLVAGPRTDTQYF
TGTGCCAGCTCACTAGTAGCGGGGCCGCGCACAGATACGCAGTATTTT
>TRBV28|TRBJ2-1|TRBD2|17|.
CASSLARGLAGRGEQFF
TGTGCCAGCAGTTTAGCGCGGGGACTAGCGGGACGGGGTGAGCAGTTCTTC
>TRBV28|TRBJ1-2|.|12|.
CASTPRSYGYTF
TGTGCCAGCACCCCCCGTAGCTATGGCTACACCTTC
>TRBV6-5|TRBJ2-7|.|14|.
CASSSPTSPLEQYF
TGTGCCAGCAGTTCACCGACATCGCCCCTCGAGCAGTACTTC